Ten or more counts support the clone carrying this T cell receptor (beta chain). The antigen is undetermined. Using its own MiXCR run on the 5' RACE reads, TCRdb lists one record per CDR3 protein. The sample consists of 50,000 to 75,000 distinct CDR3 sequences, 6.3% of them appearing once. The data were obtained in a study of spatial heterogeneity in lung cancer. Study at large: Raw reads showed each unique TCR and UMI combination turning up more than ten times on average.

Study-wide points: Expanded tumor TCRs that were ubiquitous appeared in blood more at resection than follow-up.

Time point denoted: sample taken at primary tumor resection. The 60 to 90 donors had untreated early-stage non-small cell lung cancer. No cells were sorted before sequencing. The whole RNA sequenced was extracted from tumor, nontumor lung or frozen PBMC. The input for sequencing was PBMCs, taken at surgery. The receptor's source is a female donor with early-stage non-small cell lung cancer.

The CDR3 loop reads CASSSRLAGGYNEQFF. The CDR3 bases are TGCGCCAGCAGCTCCCGACTAGCGGGAGGCTACAATGAGCAGTTCTTC. V and J are TRBV5-1 and TRBJ2-1; 13 bases match TRBD2. V shed 3 bases and J 3 bases; nucleotides not matched to a gene: 3. Germline V gene sequence: CDR1 SGHRS, CDR2 YFSETQ. The CDR3 totals 16 residues.